The entry below gives a single TCR beta chain sequence along with its context. The CDR3 contains 18 residues. V shed 3 bases, J shed 7 bases, and the junction held 15 bases outside the gene matches. CDR1 is MDHEN and CDR2 is SYDVKM in the germline V gene. The data stem from a study of blood T cell repertoires in COVID-19. Clones were read by immunoSEQ multiplex PCR, and TCRdb kept only the in-frame ones, dropping some. The data contain about 130,000 clones, roughly 90% of them singletons. V gene TRBV28 combines with J gene TRBJ2-6, with TRBD1 matching 7 bases. Specimen: peripheral blood. This sequence was found in a woman older than 75 with acute or convalescent COVID-19. DNA for the CDR3: TGTGCCAGCAGTTTTGCGTTCATGACAGGGCAATCCGCCAACGTCCTGACTTTC. Translated, it gives CASSFAFMTGQSANVLTF. Full variable domain (outside the CDR3, taken from reference TRBV28 and TRBJ2-6): DVKVTQSSRYLVKRTGEKVFLECVQDMDHENMFWYRQDPGLGLRLIYFSYDVKMKEKGDIPEGYSVSREKKERFSLILESASTNQTSMYLCASSFAFMTGQSANVLTFGAGSRLTVL.